This entry features one TCR beta chain sequence. Its target is not known. The source of the sample is a study of cytomegalovirus exposure and HLA in healthy donors. Study conclusions and caveats: Researchers reported from a later analysis that most CMV-associated TCR beta chains appeared HLA-restricted.

This PCR relied on a set of 60 Vbeta primers and 13 Jbeta primers. Assay used: immunoSEQ multiplex PCR; TCRdb lists only in-frame clones, some missing. The sample shows fewer than 150,000 clones, 75% to 80% of them seen only once. The sample was PBMCs. The TCR originated in a middle-aged woman in good health and CMV-seropositive.

Here the CDR3 reads CAISGGSGSGETQYF. CDR3 coding DNA: TGTGCCATCTCTGGAGGGAGCGGGAGTGGAGAGACCCAGTACTTC. This chain joins TRBV10-3 and TRBJ2-5, with 8 bases lining up with TRBD2. V was pared by 8 bases and J by 4 bases, with 12 bases of the junction left unmatched. The CDR3 contains 15 residues. From germline, CDR1 is ENHRY and CDR2 SYGVKD.